Shown below are 29 T cell receptor beta chains from a single sample sequenced in a study of blood T cells in healthy people across ages. Together with a sample-barcoded 5' primer, a J-beta primer mix was included in a second PCR lasting about 7 to 11 cycles. TCRdb analysed the 5' RACE reads with MiXCR anew, one entry per CDR3 protein. The sample carries approximately 1.5 million distinct CDR3 sequences, about 35% recorded once. The source material was blood. Receptors were obtained from a woman under 40 in good health.

There are many counts of this clonotype. The V and J genes are TRBV10-3 and TRBJ2-3, with TRBD2 matching 8 bases. The CDR3 loop spans 12 amino acids. V was clipped by 11 bases and J by 7 bases; unmatched bases: 8. The germline V gene has CDR1 ENHRY and CDR2 SYGVKD. This CDR3 is CASKAGENTQYF. The CDR3 nucleotides are TGTGCCTCGAAAGCGGGAGAAAATACGCAGTATTTT.

This clonotype was recorded at least ten times. V is TRBV29-1 and J is TRBJ2-1; tentatively, D is TRBD2 (7 bases). The germline V gene has CDR1 SQVTM and CDR2 ANQGSEA. The CDR3 is 14 amino acids. V was clipped by 2 bases and J by 8 bases, with 16 bases between them. CDR3: CSVESAGAYYEQFF. CDR3 nucleotides: TGCAGCGTTGAATCGGCGGGGGCTTATTATGAGCAGTTCTTC.

The chain has TRBV15 and TRBJ2-3; 8 bases line up with TRBD1. The CDR3 totals 15 residues. Germline V gives CDR1 LNHNV, CDR2 YYDKDF (reference sequence). V lost 4 bases, J lost 1 base, and 4 bases stayed unmatched. This CDR3 is CATSIGGQGTDTQYF. The CDR3 bases are TGTGCCACCAGCATCGGGGGACAGGGCACAGATACGCAGTATTTT.

V and J are TRBV20-1 and TRBJ2-1; the D gene is possibly TRBD1 (9 bases). Trimming removed 6 bases from V and 9 bases from J, with 21 bases in between. The germline CDR1 and CDR2 sequences are DFQATT and SNEGSKA (reference sequence). This CDR3 has 14 amino acids. The CDR3 coding sequence is TGCAGTGCCATAGCGGGGACAGGGTATAGTGAGCAGTTCTTC. It specifies CSAIAGTGYSEQFF.

This clonotype was observed many times. The junction and the germline gene differ at one end; a read error may be behind it. The gene calls are TRBV11-2 and TRBJ2-3; D unresolved. Germline V gene sequence: CDR1 SGHAT, CDR2 FQNNGV. This CDR3 spans 12 amino acids. The CDR3 here is CASSLDGNTQYF. Here the CDR3 DNA reads TGTGCCAGCAGTTTAGATGGGAATACGCAGTATTTT.

In this sample, this clonotype turned up a few times. The chain employs TRBV20-1 and TRBJ2-1; 13 bases map to TRBD2. Per the germline V gene, CDR1 is DFQATT and CDR2 is SNEGSKA (reference sequence). This CDR3 spans 18 amino acids. With 3 bases clipped from V and 9 bases from J, the junction kept 17 bases outside the gene matches. The CDR3 bases are TGCAGTGCTAGTGGACTAGCGGGGGTCTCTGGGTCCCGCAGTGAGCAGTTCTTC. It is translated as CSASGLAGVSGSRSEQFF.

Written as DNA, the CDR3 is TGTGCCAGCAGTTTAGCGTCCCTCCCGGCAAATGAGCAGTTCTTC. This codes for CASSLASLPANEQFF. The V and J genes are TRBV6-6 and TRBJ2-1, with D tentatively TRBD2 (5 bases). In germline, CDR1 is MNHNY, CDR2 SVGAGI (reference sequence). Trimming removed 4 bases at V and 7 bases at J, with 17 bases between. This CDR3 region has 15 residues.

The rearrangement uses TRBV27 and TRBJ2-7; D gene uncertain. V shed 0 bases and J shed 4 bases, with 16 bases lying between them. CDR1 and CDR2 (germline): MNHEY, SMNVEV (reference sequence). There are 16 residues in the CDR3. Written as DNA, the CDR3 is TGTGCCAGCAGTTTATCGTTAGGCGCCCTAAAATACGAGCAGTACTTC. Its protein is CASSLSLGALKYEQYF.

The chain combines TRBV6-4 with TRBJ1-2; D gene uncertain. This CDR3 region has 13 residues. V was clipped by 6 bases and J by 8 bases, with 16 bases between them. Germline CDR1 MRHNA, CDR2 SNTAGT. Here the CDR3 DNA reads TGTGCCAGCAGGGGTGGACTTCTAGACGGCTACACCTTC. Its translation is CASRGGLLDGYTF.

The genes are TRBV28 and TRBJ1-2, with 8 bases lining up with TRBD1. V lost 6 bases and J lost 7; bases outside the gene matches: 10. Germline V gives CDR1 MDHEN, CDR2 SYDVKM. This CDR3 is 14 amino acids long. This CDR3 is CASRRTGSLGGYTF. The DNA for the CDR3 is TGTGCCAGCAGAAGGACAGGGAGTTTAGGTGGCTACACCTTC.

This clonotype was seen only a few times. The chain recombines TRBV6-4 with TRBJ1-1; possible D gene TRBD1, 6 bases. Trimming cost V 3 bases and J 5 bases, with 16 bases left between them. Germline assignment: CDR1 MRHNA and CDR2 SNTAGT. This CDR3 has 15 residues. The CDR3 spells CASSELVGGRTEAFF. The DNA of the CDR3 is TGTGCCAGCAGTGAACTCGTAGGGGGGCGAACTGAAGCTTTCTTT.

J is TRBJ1-1 and V is TRBV20-1, with 7 positions matching TRBD1. The trim removed 5 bases at V and 2 bases at J, leaving 5 bases unmatched. Germline V gives CDR1 DFQATT, CDR2 SNEGSKA (reference sequence). This CDR3 comprises 13 residues. Here the CDR3 DNA reads TGCAGTGCTCCAACAGGGGCTAACACTGAAGCTTTCTTT. Protein product: CSAPTGANTEAFF.

V usage is TRBV7-3 and J usage is TRBJ1-2; the D gene is possibly TRBD1 (5 bases). V shed 5 bases and J shed 2 bases, with 15 bases lying between them. The CDR3 totals 15 residues. Germline CDR1 reads SGHTA; CDR2 reads FQGTGA. The CDR3 sequence: CASSPTGGGNYGYTF. As DNA, the CDR3 is TGTGCCAGCAGCCCTACGGGTGGGGGGAACTATGGCTACACCTTC.

As regards this clonotype: A single base separates this from a much larger clone, so it may be a read error. This chain connects TRBV5-4 to TRBJ2-7, with unresolved D. Germline CDR1 reads SGHNT; CDR2 reads YYREEE (reference sequence). The CDR3 is made up of 15 amino acids. CDR3 sequence: CTSSRGGRSPYEQYF. The CDR3 DNA sequence: TGTACCAGCAGCCGAGGCGGAAGGTCCCCCTACGAGCAGTACTTC.

The chain joins TRBV6-1 to TRBJ2-3; D possibly matches TRBD1 or TRBD2 (5 bases each). V was cut by 6 bases and J by 3 bases, with 13 bases left in between. Germline V gives CDR1 MNHNS, CDR2 SASEGT. The CDR3 length is 14 residues. CDR3 sequence (DNA): TGTGCCAGCAGGGGACCCTCTTCAACAGATACGCAGTATTTT. Residues: CASRGPSSTDTQYF.

The chain joins TRBV5-1 to TRBJ2-1; the D is unclear. The V gene lost 5 bases and the J gene lost 4 bases, with 16 bases spanning the gap. The CDR3 is 15 amino acids. Germline CDR1 SGHRS, CDR2 YFSETQ. The CDR3 loop reads CASRNRSIPYNEQFF. As DNA, the CDR3 is TGCGCCAGCAGGAATCGGAGTATCCCTTACAATGAGCAGTTCTTC. The variable domain in full, completed from reference TRBV5-1 and TRBJ2-1, reads KAGVTQTPRYLIKTRGQQVTLSCSPISGHRSVSWYQQTPGQGLQFLFEYFSETQRNKGNFPGRFSGRQFSNSRSEMNVSTLELGDSALYLCASRNRSIPYNEQFFGPGTRLTVL.

This clonotype was detected ten times or more. CDR3 nucleotides: TGCGCCAGCAGCCTTGAGCGGAGCTCCTACGAGCAGTACTTC. Its protein is CASSLERSSYEQYF. The gene calls are TRBV4-1 and TRBJ2-7; D may be TRBD2 (5 bases). The length of the CDR3 is 14 residues. CDR1 and CDR2 from the germline V gene are MGHRA and YSYEKL. V shed 4 bases and J shed 0 bases, with 10 bases lying between them.

This clonotype was seen a few times. The rearrangement links TRBV15 to TRBJ2-6; D not resolved. CDR1 and CDR2 (germline): LNHNV, YYDKDF (reference sequence). Between the trimmed V and J ends, which lost 0 bases and 0 bases, there was a span of 9 bases. The CDR3 length is 17 residues. Here the CDR3 reads CATSRDHVGSGANVLTF. The CDR3 nucleotides read TGTGCCACCAGCAGAGATCATGTAGGCTCTGGGGCCAACGTCCTGACTTTC.

Only one count was recorded for this clonotype. The chain joins TRBV6-2 or TRBV6-3 to TRBJ1-2; tentatively, D is TRBD1 (6 bases). Trimming stripped 6 bases from V and 4 bases from J, with 15 bases between. This CDR3 is built from 14 residues. CDR1 and CDR2 from the germline V gene are MNHEY and SVGEGT. In nucleotides, the CDR3 is TGTGCCAGCAGGAACAGGGAAAAAGTCTATGGCTACACCTTC. Translated: CASRNREKVYGYTF.

V and J are TRBV28 and TRBJ2-7; either TRBD1 or TRBD2 may fit D (6 bases each). Germline V lookup: CDR1 MDHEN, CDR2 SYDVKM. The CDR3 extends over 15 amino acids. Trimming pared 9 bases from V and 3 bases from J, leaving 21 bases between. CDR3 region: CASGANPGDNYEQYF. The CDR3 region has the DNA TGTGCCAGTGGCGCGAACCCGGGGGACAACTACGAGCAGTACTTC.

The chain recombines TRBV20-1 with TRBJ2-3; 16 positions match TRBD2. This CDR3 is built from 14 residues. The V and J ends lost 8 bases and 8 bases, in that order; junction bases with no gene match: 7. Germline V gene lookup returns CDR1 DFQATT and CDR2 SNEGSKA (reference sequence). The CDR3 nucleotides read TGCAGTCCGGGACTAGCGGGAGGGGCAGGTACGCAGTATTTT. Its protein is CSPGLAGGAGTQYF.

The gene calls are TRBV6-1 and TRBJ2-1, with D perhaps TRBD2 (5 bases). Germline V gene data show CDR1 as MNHNS and CDR2 as SASEGT. This CDR3 spans 14 amino acids. Trimming stripped 10 bases from V and 3 bases from J, with 16 bases between. CDR3 nucleotide sequence: TGTGCCATCGGGATCGACATCGTCTACAATGAGCAGTTCTTC. Translating gives CAIGIDIVYNEQFF.

CDR3 amino acids: CASSPQKASGGTEAFF. CDR3 coding DNA: TGTGCCAGCAGTCCCCAAAAGGCGTCAGGGGGCACTGAAGCTTTCTTT. The rearrangement links TRBV2 to TRBJ1-1; 7 bases are a match to TRBD1. The CDR3 runs 16 residues. Germline CDR1 and CDR2: SNHLY and FYNNEI. The ends lost 5 bases at V and 4 bases at J; junction bases unmatched: 13.

This clonotype was counted ten times or more. This chain connects TRBV3-1 to TRBJ2-5; D may be TRBD2 (5 bases). The CDR3 covers 13 residues. CDR1 and CDR2 (germline): LGHDT, YNNKEL (reference sequence). The V gene lost 1 base and the J gene lost 5 bases, with 8 bases spanning the gap. DNA for the CDR3: TGTGCCAGCAGCCAAGGGACGGGGGAGACCCAGTACTTC. This sequence encodes CASSQGTGETQYF.

In its sample, this clonotype was seen a few times. V and J are TRBV10-3 and TRBJ2-7, with 7 nucleotides matching TRBD1. The CDR3 runs to 13 residues. Germline-derived CDR1 and CDR2 are ENHRY and SYGVKD. V lost 4 bases, J lost 4 bases, and 4 bases stayed unmatched. The CDR3: CAISAGRGYEQYF. The CDR3 nucleotides are TGTGCCATCAGTGCAGGCAGGGGGTACGAGCAGTACTTC.

CDR3 DNA: TGTGCCAGCAGCCAAGATAATCGCCGTGACTCAGAGCAGTTCTTC. Amino acid sequence: CASSQDNRRDSEQFF. The chain is built from TRBV4-2 and TRBJ2-1; D gene ambiguous. V lost 0 bases, J lost 10 bases, and 16 bases lay in between. The CDR3 is 15 amino acids. Germline CDR1 is LGHNA and CDR2 is YNFKEQ.

A few counts support this clonotype. The chain has TRBV20-1 and TRBJ2-5; TRBD2 aligns across 13 bases. The germline CDR1 and CDR2 sequences are DFQATT and SNEGSKA (reference sequence). CDR3 length: 20 residues. J lost 1 base, V lost 2 bases, and 16 bases had no gene match. CDR3 region: CSARFLGLAGQPRVQETQYF. CDR3 nucleotides: TGCAGTGCTAGATTCCTGGGACTAGCGGGACAGCCTCGCGTCCAAGAGACCCAGTACTTC.

CDR3 nucleotides: TGCAGTGCCCGGGCAGGGGTTGACGATCAGCCCCAGCATTTT. This gives the protein CSARAGVDDQPQHF. The J gene is TRBJ1-5, the V gene TRBV20-1; possibly TRBD1 for D (6 bases). V lost 6 bases to trimming and J lost 5 bases, with 17 bases between them. CDR1 and CDR2 from the germline V gene are DFQATT and SNEGSKA (reference sequence). The CDR3 loop spans 14 amino acids.

V usage is TRBV7-6 and J usage is TRBJ1-1, with TRBD1 as a possible D gene (6 bases). The germline V and J ends were trimmed by 2 bases and 4 bases, with 17 bases remaining between them. The germline V gene has CDR1 SGHVS and CDR2 FNYEAQ. The CDR3 extends over 16 amino acids. The CDR3 DNA is TGTGCCAGCAGCTTACCACTGACAGGAAAGGGCACTGAAGCTTTCTTT. Translated: CASSLPLTGKGTEAFF.